Each of the 24 T cell receptor beta chains below was sequenced from the same sample in a study of blood T cells in healthy people across ages. With a J-beta primer mix and a sample-barcoded 5' primer, a second PCR ran about 7 to 12 cycles. MiXCR, run by TCRdb on the 5' RACE reads, gives a single entry per CDR3 protein. The sample contains more than 1.4 million distinct CDR3 sequences, approximately 38% of which appear only once. Sequenced input: blood. The receptors stem from a woman under 30 in good health.

The J gene is TRBJ2-1, the V gene TRBV5-1, with D perhaps TRBD2 (5 bases). Germline V gene lookup returns CDR1 SGHRS and CDR2 YFSETQ. This CDR3 has 14 residues. The V end was cut by 0 bases, the J end by 8 bases, with 12 bases between. CDR3 DNA sequence: TGCGCCAGCAGCTTGGATCTAGCCCTGGATGAGCAGTTCTTC. Protein sequence: CASSLDLALDEQFF.

This sequence joins TRBV24-1 and TRBJ2-1; no definite D call. CDR3 length: 12 residues. V was pared by 3 bases and J by 11 bases, with 10 bases between. In germline, CDR1 is KGHDR, CDR2 SFDVKD. This chain's CDR3 is CATSDPSMKQFF. CDR3 DNA sequence: TGTGCCACCAGTGATCCTTCAATGAAGCAGTTCTTC.

This clonotype showed up just a few times. The chain uses TRBV2 and TRBJ2-5, with D uncertain. Trimming took 0 bases from V and 11 from J, leaving 10 bases between them. The CDR3 contains 12 residues. Germline values: CDR1 SNHLY, CDR2 FYNNEI. The CDR3 here is CASSEARNEQYF. The CDR3 DNA sequence: TGTGCCAGCAGTGAAGCCCGCAATGAGCAGTACTTC.

This clonotype has just a few counts. The CDR3 reads CSALRSDGSSYEQYF. The DNA for the CDR3 is TGCAGTGCCCTTCGATCGGACGGAAGCTCCTACGAGCAGTACTTC. The chain has TRBV20-1 and TRBJ2-7; D gene uncertain. CDR1 and CDR2 from the germline V gene are DFQATT and SNEGSKA (reference sequence). The CDR3 covers 15 residues. With 6 bases removed from V and 0 bases from J, the gap between germline ends came to 18 bases.

This clonotype was picked up a small number of times. V usage is TRBV10-3 and J usage is TRBJ1-2; a possible D gene is TRBD1 (5 bases). Trimming stripped 6 bases from V and 4 bases from J, with 12 bases between. From germline, CDR1 is ENHRY and CDR2 SYGVKD. The CDR3 extends over 13 amino acids. CDR3 sequence reads: CAIREGDSYGYTF. CDR3 nucleotide sequence: TGTGCCATCAGGGAAGGGGATTCCTATGGCTACACCTTC.

This clonotype turned up a few times. The chain links TRBV11-2 to TRBJ2-7; D uncertain. The tail of the sequence fits TRBJ2-5 better, so the J call may be wrong. CDR3 length: 13 amino acids. The germline V gene has CDR1 SGHAT and CDR2 FQNNGV. The chain's CDR3 is CASRTHMGETQYF. The CDR3 DNA sequence: TGTGCCAGCAGGACTCACATGGGGGAGACCCAGTACTTC.

CDR3 loop: CASSLVQGGSYGYTF. DNA for the CDR3: TGTGCCAGCAGCTTGGTCCAAGGTGGCTCCTATGGCTACACCTTC. V is TRBV5-5 and J is TRBJ1-2; no firm D call. Trimming shortened V by 0 bases and J by 4 bases, and 13 bases separated the two germline ends. Germline CDR1 reads SGHKS; CDR2 reads YYEKEE (reference sequence). The CDR3 extends over 15 amino acids.

The V gene is TRBV20-1, the J gene TRBJ2-7; TRBD1 matches 7 bases. This CDR3 is 15 amino acids long. V shed 5 bases and J 0 bases; nucleotides not matched to a gene: 10. Germline CDR1 reads DFQATT; CDR2 reads SNEGSKA (reference sequence). The CDR3 protein is CSAVPGQLSSYEQYF. CDR3 nucleotides: TGCAGTGCTGTACCGGGACAGCTGAGCTCCTACGAGCAGTACTTC.

This clonotype was detected only a few times. V and J are TRBV3-1 and TRBJ2-1; 10 bases are shared with TRBD2. The CDR3 spans 16 residues. Trimming cost V 1 base and J 7 bases; bases outside gene matches: 7. The germline V gene encodes CDR1 LGHDT and CDR2 YNNKEL (reference sequence). CDR3 sequence: CASSQGTSGMINEQFF. The CDR3 DNA reads TGTGCCAGCAGCCAAGGAACTAGCGGGATGATTAATGAGCAGTTCTTC.

V is TRBV7-2 and J is TRBJ2-2; the D call may be TRBD1 or TRBD2 (5 bases each). The CDR3 contains 15 residues. V dropped 2 bases and J dropped 4 bases, with 11 bases sitting between them. Looked up from germline, CDR1 is SGHTA and CDR2 is FQGNSA. The CDR3 sequence is CASSLRERGTGELFF. The CDR3 coding sequence is TGTGCCAGCAGCTTAAGGGAGAGGGGCACCGGGGAGCTGTTTTTT.

CDR3 protein: CASSFNDANTGELFF. The CDR3 bases are TGTGCCAGCAGCTTTAATGACGCGAACACCGGGGAGCTGTTTTTT. This rearrangement joins TRBV7-3 to TRBJ2-2; no firm D call. The CDR3 runs 15 residues. V lost 3 bases to trimming and J lost 0 bases, with 8 bases between them. From germline, CDR1 is SGHTA and CDR2 FQGTGA.

This chain joins TRBV7-8 and TRBJ2-2; 11 nucleotides match TRBD2. Germline CDR1 reads SGHVS; CDR2 reads FQNEAQ. The CDR3 runs 19 residues. The V and J ends lost 1 base and 1 base, in that order; junction bases with no gene match: 8. Here the CDR3 DNA reads TGTGCCAGCAGCTTAGTAGGGACTAGCGGACAGTTGAACACCGGGGAGCTGTTTTTT. Translating it yields CASSLVGTSGQLNTGELFF.

J is TRBJ2-1 and V is TRBV21-1. TRBV21-1 is recorded as a pseudogene. The CDR3 has 14 residues. The CDR3 DNA reads TGTGCCAGCAGCAAAGAGTACAGCTCAGGTGAGCAGTTCTTC. Encoded protein: CASSKEYSSGEQFF.

This sequence joins TRBV6-4 and TRBJ1-5, with D possibly matching TRBD1 (5 bases). Germline CDR1 MRHNA, CDR2 SNTAGT. CDR3 length equals 14 residues. The V gene lost 2 bases and the J gene lost 4 bases, with 9 bases spanning the gap. CDR3: CASSDDRPNQPQHF. CDR3 DNA sequence: TGTGCCAGCAGTGACGACAGACCAAATCAGCCCCAGCATTTT.

This clonotype was detected ten times or more. The chain combines TRBV7-9 with TRBJ2-7; TRBD2 might be the D (5 bases). V was shortened by 2 bases and J by 7 bases, with 9 bases between the two germline ends. The CDR3 has 12 amino acids. The germline V gene has CDR1 SEHNR and CDR2 FQNEAQ (reference sequence). The CDR3 loop reads CASSLWEMEQYF. As DNA, the CDR3 is TGTGCCAGCAGCTTATGGGAGATGGAGCAGTACTTC.

The rearrangement links TRBV5-1 to TRBJ2-7, with 9 bases lining up with TRBD2. The CDR3 is made up of 14 amino acids. The germline V gene has CDR1 SGHRS and CDR2 YFSETQ. V lost 6 bases to trimming and J lost 10 bases; unmatched junction nucleotides: 14. The CDR3 sequence: CASNPGTSRTAQYF. CDR3 sequence (DNA): TGCGCCAGCAACCCAGGGACTAGCAGGACGGCCCAGTACTTC.

This chain links TRBV7-2 with TRBJ2-7, with D possibly TRBD2 on 6 matching bases. V lost 5 bases and J 3 bases, leaving 23 bases between the germline ends. Looked up from germline, CDR1 is SGHTA and CDR2 is FQGNSA. This CDR3 has 17 residues. DNA of the CDR3: TGTGCCAGCAGCCTAATAGGGACTCAGGCGGGGAACTACGAGCAGTACTTC. Encoded protein: CASSLIGTQAGNYEQYF.

The chain joins TRBV20-1 to TRBJ1-2; D is unresolved. Deletions cut 6 bases from V and 9 bases from J, with 11 bases between. The length of the CDR3 is 10 residues. Germline CDR1 reads DFQATT; CDR2 reads SNEGSKA (reference sequence). The CDR3 region is CSALSSSYTF. The DNA of the CDR3 is TGCAGTGCCCTGTCCAGCAGCTACACCTTC.

DNA for the CDR3: TGTGCCAGCACCGTAAACTCCGGGACCGACGGGACAGATACGCAGTATTTT. Its protein is CASTVNSGTDGTDTQYF. The rearrangement links TRBV7-8 to TRBJ2-3; D is tentatively TRBD1 or TRBD2 (5 bases each). This CDR3 region has 17 residues. Trimming took 7 bases from V and 3 from J, leaving 23 bases between them. Germline V gives CDR1 SGHVS, CDR2 FQNEAQ. The variable domain in full, with the rest retrieved from reference TRBV7-8 and TRBJ2-3, is GAGVSQSPRYKVAKRGQDVALRCDPISGHVSLFWYQQALGQGPEFLTYFQNEAQLDKSGLPSDRFFAERPEGSVSTLKIQRTQQEDSAVYLCASTVNSGTDGTDTQYFGPGTRLTVL.

The V gene is TRBV7-8, the J gene TRBJ2-2; possibly TRBD1 for D (5 bases). The CDR3 covers 15 residues. Trimming stripped 8 bases from V and 2 bases from J, with 15 bases between. The germline V gene has CDR1 SGHVS and CDR2 FQNEAQ. The CDR3 spells CASLGVGENTGELFF. CDR3 nucleotide sequence: TGTGCCAGCCTCGGAGTAGGGGAAAACACCGGGGAGCTGTTTTTT.

The genes are TRBV7-6 and TRBJ2-3; a possible D gene is TRBD2 (5 bases). This CDR3 is 14 amino acids long. V was pared by 7 bases and J by 1 base, with 12 bases between. Germline values: CDR1 SGHVS, CDR2 FNYEAQ. The DNA for the CDR3 is TGTGCCAGCACGGGCGGGTTGGGCACAGATACGCAGTATTTT. It encodes CASTGGLGTDTQYF.

This chain joins TRBV7-2 and TRBJ2-1, with D uncertain. V shed 5 bases and J shed 0 bases, with 11 bases lying between them. Germline V CDR1 and CDR2: SGHTA, FQGNSA. The CDR3 has 15 amino acids. The CDR3 is CASSERQSSYNEQFF. DNA of the CDR3: TGTGCCAGCAGCGAACGGCAGAGCTCCTACAATGAGCAGTTCTTC.

The V call is TRBV20-1, the J call TRBJ2-7, with D unresolved. The CDR3 is 13 residues long. V was pared by 3 bases and J by 3 bases, with 12 bases between. Germline lookup yields CDR1 DFQATT and CDR2 SNEGSKA (reference sequence). The CDR3 DNA reads as TGCAGTGCTAGTTCTAGTTCCCTCTACGAGCAGTACTTC. Its protein is CSASSSSLYEQYF.

The chain employs TRBV28 and TRBJ2-5; possible D gene TRBD2, 6 bases. Trimming shortened V by 1 base and J by 5 bases, and 14 bases separated the two germline ends. Germline-derived CDR1 and CDR2 are MDHEN and SYDVKM. There are 15 residues in the CDR3. As DNA, the CDR3 is TGTGCCAGCAGTTTATTGCGGGGCCCTGGGGAGACCCAGTACTTC. Protein sequence: CASSLLRGPGETQYF.